This TCR beta chain is drawn from a study of immune evolution from preneoplasia to lung adenocarcinoma. The assay was immunoSEQ multiplex PCR, and TCRdb's table has in-frame clones only and misses some. The sample carries 25,000 to 30,000 clones, 65% to 75% recorded once. The specimen sequenced was FFPE invasive lung adenocarcinoma tissue. This TCR came from a person aged 55 to 69 with invasive lung adenocarcinoma. Some clones in this sample may be carry-over from other donors' samples.

The CDR3 region is CATSRDRTGELFF. In DNA, the CDR3 is TGTGCCACCAGCAGAGATCGTACCGGGGAGCTGTTTTTT. The chain has TRBV15 and TRBJ2-2; the D is unclear. The CDR3 is 13 amino acids. Germline CDR1 reads LNHNV; CDR2 reads YYDKDF (reference sequence). The V end was cut by 0 bases, the J end by 5 bases, with 4 bases between.